This paragraph covers one T cell receptor (beta chain) sequence. The target antigen is unknown. Sequenced by immunoSEQ multiplex PCR; TCRdb stores in-frame clones only, minus some. The top ten hold under 35% of the sample, which has over 20,000 clones, around nine tenths seen once. This sample is drawn from a study of T cell responses to AZD1222 COVID-19 vaccine. Germline values: CDR1 SGHDN, CDR2 FVKESK. This CDR3 contains 11 residues. V shed 6 bases and J 14 bases; nucleotides not matched to a gene: 7. Analysis merged second doses at about 4 or about 12 weeks. Study-level points and caveats: Possibly, clonal diversity was underestimated; donors were largely white British and included more females. There were repertoire samples only from the period after the peak T cell response.

The specimen comprised peripheral blood, sampled 28 days after the second AZD1222 dose. This clonotype was sampled from an adult who received the AZD1222 COVID-19 vaccine. The gene calls are TRBV14 and TRBJ2-3; 8 nucleotides align to TRBD1. The CDR3 DNA is TGTGCCAGCAGTCAATGGGACAGGCTGTATTTT. Translated, it gives CASSQWDRLYF.